This T cell receptor beta chain was profiled in a study of cytomegalovirus exposure and HLA in healthy donors. Findings and limits, study-wide: A later analysis found common viral pathogens apparently linked to several of the most significant clusters.

Trimming removed 5 bases from V and 6 bases from J; junction bases left unmatched: 4. The CDR3 contains 14 residues. The germline V gene has CDR1 LNHDA and CDR2 SQIVND (reference sequence). A note on this clone: Antigen specificity is unknown. The same CDR3 arises from other DNA sequences in this sample as well.

The primer mix had 60 Vbeta and 13 Jbeta primers. Study processing details: Around 10 million shared chains were among some 80 million unique TCR beta chains counted in a later analysis. Repertoires were generated with immunoSEQ multiplex PCR, while TCRdb's copy carries only in-frame clones and drops some. V and J calls plus clone size are reproduced from that table; the DNA served to infer D and trimming. The sample table sets out approximately 75,000 clones. The TCR originated in a boy aged 5-17 years in good health and CMV-seronegative. The sequencing sample was made of PBMCs. V gene TRBV19 combines with J gene TRBJ1-6; the match to TRBD1 covers 7 bases. CDR3 region: CASSSGQLNSPLHF. The CDR3 nucleotides read TGTGCCAGTAGTTCGGGACAGCTTAATTCACCCCTCCACTTT.